This T cell receptor beta chain derives from a study of cytotoxic CD8 clonotypes in ibrutinib-treated CLL. The overall study: There were 11 relapsed/refractory patients and around 15 treatment-naive patients, and around 18 were IGHV unmutated.

This CDR3 has 15 amino acids. V dropped 4 bases and J dropped 6 bases, with 16 bases sitting between them. Germline V gives CDR1 SGHAT, CDR2 FQNNGV. Libraries were prepared by immunoSEQ multiplex PCR; TCRdb keeps only in-frame clonotypes and omits some of them. The sample contains 65,000 to 85,000 clones, about nine tenths of which appear only once. The sample consisted of PBMCs, taken after 12 months of ibrutinib treatment. The clonotype was recovered from a human donor with chronic lymphocytic leukemia. The chain carries TRBV11-2 and TRBJ2-4, with a tentative D call TRBD2 (5 bases). Here the CDR3 DNA reads TGTGCCAGCAGCTCCGCAGGCATGGGGAGAAACATTCAGTACTTC. Its protein product is CASSSAGMGRNIQYF.